Sequencing of this T cell receptor beta chain was carried out in a study of control samples from healthy donors and cancer patients. The CDR3 runs 14 residues. Trimming cost V 5 bases and J 0 bases, with 9 bases left between them. Germline loops: CDR1 MNHEY, CDR2 SMNVEV (reference sequence). Clones were sequenced by immunoSEQ multiplex PCR, and TCRdb holds only the in-frame ones, with some missing. The data show approximately 82,000 clones, with around 87% seen just once and around 18% held by the top ten. The chain joins TRBV27 to TRBJ2-3; possible D gene TRBD2, 5 bases. This clonotype originated in a man aged 45-65 years in good health. The sample was blood. Here the CDR3 DNA reads TGTGCCAGCAGTCCCCGCGGGAGCACAGATACGCAGTATTTT. It encodes CASSPRGSTDTQYF.